The 8 T cell receptor beta chains below come from one sample, sequenced in a study of blood T cell repertoires in COVID-19. Sequenced by immunoSEQ multiplex PCR; TCRdb stores in-frame clones only, minus some. The table lists more than 300,000 clones, 70% to 90% of them singletons, with approximately 1.2% in the top ten. The sample comprised PBMCs or T cells enriched from blood (not recorded which). The receptors were sampled from a woman aged 18 to 35 who had recovered from COVID-19.

The chain couples TRBV6-5 to TRBJ1-2; perhaps TRBD1 as D (5 bases). V was shortened by 6 bases and J by 2 bases, with 10 bases between the two germline ends. This CDR3 region has 13 residues. Per germline, CDR1 MNHEY and CDR2 SVGAGI. The CDR3: CASRTGQNYGYTF. In DNA, the CDR3 is TGTGCCAGCAGGACCGGACAAAACTATGGCTACACCTTC.

The chain uses TRBV11-2 and TRBJ2-7, with 7 bases lining up with TRBD1. This CDR3 region has 17 residues. Per the germline V gene, CDR1 is SGHAT and CDR2 is FQNNGV. V was clipped by 3 bases and J by 2 bases; unmatched bases: 13. CDR3: CASSLITGGQSTYEQYF. The DNA of the CDR3 is TGTGCCAGCAGCTTGATCACTGGGGGACAGTCTACCTACGAGCAGTACTTC.

The chain carries TRBV5-4 and TRBJ1-2; the match to TRBD1 covers 10 bases. J lost 6 bases, V lost 4 bases, and 6 bases had no gene match. Germline loops: CDR1 SGHNT, CDR2 YYREEE (reference sequence). This CDR3 is built from 14 residues. CDR3 residues: CASSLPTGGNGYTF. CDR3 sequence (DNA): TGTGCCAGCAGCCTACCGACAGGGGGCAATGGCTACACCTTC. Based on the CDR3 plus reference TRBV5-4 and TRBJ1-2, the full variable domain is ETGVTQSPTHLIKTRGQQVTLRCSSQSGHNTVSWYQQALGQGPQFIFQYYREEENGRGNFPPRFSGLQFPNYSSELNVNALELDDSALYLCASSLPTGGNGYTFGSGTRLTVV.

V and J are TRBV7-9 and TRBJ1-4; 9 nucleotides agree with TRBD1. Per the germline V gene, CDR1 is SEHNR and CDR2 is FQNEAQ (reference sequence). V shed 5 bases and J 6 bases; nucleotides not matched to a gene: 13. This CDR3 has 17 residues. CDR3 sequence (DNA): TGTGCCAGCAGCCCGTTTCGGACAGGGGACGATGATGAAAAACTGTTTTTT. This codes for CASSPFRTGDDDEKLFF. The full variable domain, completed using reference TRBV7-9 and TRBJ1-4, is DTGVSQNPRHKITKRGQNVTFRCDPISEHNRLYWYRQTLGQGPEFLTYFQNEAQLEKSRLLSDRFSAERPKGSFSTLEIQRTEQGDSAMYLCASSPFRTGDDDEKLFFGSGTQLSVL.

The V gene is TRBV21-1, the J gene TRBJ2-3; the DNA was not used to check the table's D call, TRBD1. TRBV21-1 corresponds to a pseudogene. The CDR3 is 16 amino acids. The DNA for the CDR3 is TGTGCCAGCAGCAGGTGGCCCATCTCGTTCGCAGATACGCAGTATTTT. Amino acids: CASSRWPISFADTQYF.

The chain recombines TRBV7-9 with TRBJ2-7; maybe TRBD2 (6 bases). Germline CDR1 is SEHNR and CDR2 is FQNEAQ (reference sequence). Trimming pared 5 bases from V and 6 bases from J, leaving 14 bases between. CDR3 length: 13 residues. The CDR3 reads CASSQPGAVEQYF. The CDR3, as DNA: TGTGCCAGCAGCCAACCGGGAGCGGTCGAGCAGTACTTC.

This chain joins TRBV29-1 and TRBJ1-2; TRBD1 matches at 7 bases. Germline values: CDR1 SQVTM, CDR2 ANQGSEA. This CDR3 spans 12 amino acids. The J segment lost 2 bases and the V segment lost 7 bases, leaving 4 bases of the junction unmatched. CDR3 nucleotides: TGCAGCGCGGAGGGACAGAACTATGGCTACACCTTC. Translation gives CSAEGQNYGYTF.

CDR3 protein: CASTLGQYTEAFF. Written as DNA, the CDR3 is TGTGCCAGCACCCTGGGGCAGTACACTGAAGCTTTCTTT. V is TRBV12-3 or TRBV12-4 and J is TRBJ1-1, with D perhaps TRBD1 (5 bases). The V and J ends lost 7 bases and 3 bases respectively, with 12 bases between them. The CDR3 is 13 amino acids.